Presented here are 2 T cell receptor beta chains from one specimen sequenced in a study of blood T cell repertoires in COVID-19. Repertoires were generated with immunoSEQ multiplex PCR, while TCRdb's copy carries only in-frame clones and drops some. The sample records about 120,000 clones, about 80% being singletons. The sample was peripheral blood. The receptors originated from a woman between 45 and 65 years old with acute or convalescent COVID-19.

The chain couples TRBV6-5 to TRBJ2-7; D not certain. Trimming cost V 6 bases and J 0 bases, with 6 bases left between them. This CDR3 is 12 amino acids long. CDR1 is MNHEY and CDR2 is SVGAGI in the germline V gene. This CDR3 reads CASREVSYEQYF. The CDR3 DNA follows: TGTGCCAGCAGAGAGGTCTCCTACGAGCAGTACTTC.

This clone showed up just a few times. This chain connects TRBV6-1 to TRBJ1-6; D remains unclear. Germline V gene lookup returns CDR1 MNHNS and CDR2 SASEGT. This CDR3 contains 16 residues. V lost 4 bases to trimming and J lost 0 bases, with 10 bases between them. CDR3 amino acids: CASSASYSSYNSPLHF. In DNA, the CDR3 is TGTGCCAGCAGTGCAAGCTATAGCTCCTATAATTCACCCCTCCACTTT.